This section outlines one T cell receptor (beta chain) sequence together with its context. The source of the sample is a study of blood T cell repertoires in COVID-19. About the research overall: Sample material is recorded as cDNA or gDNA derived from T cells, B-cell-depleted T cells, or PBMCs.

Cohort placement rested on clinical history that participants reported themselves. CDR1 is MNHEY, CDR2 SVGEGT, per germline. The length of the CDR3 is 14 residues. V shed 7 bases and J shed 0 bases, with 12 bases lying between them. TCRdb keeps only in-frame clones here, not all; method: immunoSEQ multiplex PCR. This sample carries under 450,000 clones, approximately 87% of them seen once, and the ten largest clones take under 1.5%. Sequencing was done on a sample of PBMCs or T cells enriched from blood (not recorded which). The chain has TRBV6-2 or TRBV6-3 and TRBJ1-1, with D tentatively TRBD1 (5 bases). The sequence was collected from a man aged 30 to 39 who had recovered from COVID-19. CDR3 in DNA: TGTGCCAGCACCCCCCGGGGGGTGAACACTGAAGCTTTCTTT. Encoded protein: CASTPRGVNTEAFF.